This T cell receptor beta chain was retrieved from a study of OX40 agonist ivuxolimab in advanced cancers. Concerning the study at large: Ivuxolimab was an agonistic, fully human IgG2 monoclonal antibody directed against OX40 (CD134), a costimulatory receptor. Intravenous ivuxolimab was administered to patients every 2 weeks at six dose levels: 0.01, 0.1, 0.3, 1.5, 3 and 10 mg/kg. Of the roughly 54 patients in dose escalation, about 19 had hepatocellular carcinoma, approximately 15 had melanoma, 9 had renal cell carcinoma and 9 had head and neck cancer. A male proportion of approximately 83% and a mean age of around 60 years, ranging from about 20 to 79, were recorded for the dose-escalation cohort. Patients were allowed to have had prior anti-PD-1, anti-PD-L1 or anti-CTLA-4 therapy, and 30% to 40% of the dose-escalation patients had been treated with checkpoint inhibitors. Partial responses were achieved by three dose-escalation patients, of whom one had hepatocellular carcinoma and two had cutaneous melanoma. Peripheral TCRbeta sequencing aimed to test whether ivuxolimab altered TCR sequence diversity and caused clonal T-cell expansion. The paper reports the monotherapy dose-escalation portion (N of about 50 patients) of the phase I ivuxolimab trial.

Overall results and qualifications from the work: In partial responders in the 0.1-3.0 mg/kg groups, normalized peripheral clonal expansion was found to be among the lowest, especially among CD8+ T cells. After ivuxolimab, expanded clones were on average more numerous among CD8+ T cells than among CD4+ T cells. Clonal expansion of both CD4+ and CD8+ blood T cells was observed from baseline to week 6 at doses 0.1 to 3.0 mg/kg. Low levels of normalized T-cell clonal expansion were also shown by some nonresponding patients. Which antigens the clonally expanded peripheral T cells were specific for was not determined.

The cysteine opens and the phenylalanine closes a CDR3 of 14 amino acids. Left in the record is the CDR3 DNA by itself, 42 bases read in frame from the first base. Sequences LNHDA (CDR1) and SQIVND (CDR2) are obtained from the germline V gene (reference sequence). On this clone itself: Its antigen is not yet known. The junction differs from germline at one of its ends, possibly a read error. This same CDR3 is encoded by further DNA sequences in the sample.

To sequence the TCRbeta CDR3 region, genomic DNA was isolated from the sorted cells. The immunoSEQ Assay was used to sequence the TCRbeta CDR3 regions. Not all clones reach the TCRdb copy of this immuneACCESS table, which keeps in-frame sequences only. Checked studies attribute under half of the gap to unresolved V genes and leave the rest unexplained. This sample lists 90,000 to 100,000 clones; about 86% were detected once. Roughly 1.5% of the sample is held by the ten biggest clonotypes. Patients with autoimmune disease history or receiving systemic immunosuppression were excluded from the trial. Peripheral blood for TCR sequencing was collected from all dose cohorts at baseline, on cycle 4 day 1, and on cycle 7 day 1. Samples came from an open-label, multicenter, first-in-human phase I dose-escalation trial of ivuxolimab. Adults with locally advanced or metastatic melanoma, renal cell carcinoma, hepatocellular carcinoma or head and neck squamous cell carcinoma were enrolled in the trial. CD4+ and CD8+ T cells were sorted separately from peripheral blood before TCR sequencing.

This sequence was found in an adult with an advanced solid tumor such as melanoma, head and neck, liver or kidney cancer. Material: CD4+ or CD8+ T cells sorted from blood, obtained in a trial of the OX40 agonist ivuxolimab. Recombination linked TRBV19 to TRBJ2-5; too little of a D gene remains to name it. The nucleotide sequence is given as TGTGCCAGTACCCCGTGGGGTCAACAAGGGACCCAGTACTTC. This translates into CASTPWGQQGTQYF.